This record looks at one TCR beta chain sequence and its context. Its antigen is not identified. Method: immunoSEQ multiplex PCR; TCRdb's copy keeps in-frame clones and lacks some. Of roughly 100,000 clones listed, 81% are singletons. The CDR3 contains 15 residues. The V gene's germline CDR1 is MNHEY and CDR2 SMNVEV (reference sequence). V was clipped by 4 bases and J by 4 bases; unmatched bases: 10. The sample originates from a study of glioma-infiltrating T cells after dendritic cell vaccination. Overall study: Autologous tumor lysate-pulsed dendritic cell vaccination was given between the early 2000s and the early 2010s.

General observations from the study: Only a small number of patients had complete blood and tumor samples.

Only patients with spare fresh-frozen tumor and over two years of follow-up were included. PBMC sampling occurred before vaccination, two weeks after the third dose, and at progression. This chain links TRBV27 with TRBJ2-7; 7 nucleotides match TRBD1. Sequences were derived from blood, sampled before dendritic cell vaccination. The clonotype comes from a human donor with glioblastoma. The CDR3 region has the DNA TGTGCCAGCAGTTCTACACCGGGACAGCCGTACGAGCAGTACTTC. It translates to CASSSTPGQPYEQYF.